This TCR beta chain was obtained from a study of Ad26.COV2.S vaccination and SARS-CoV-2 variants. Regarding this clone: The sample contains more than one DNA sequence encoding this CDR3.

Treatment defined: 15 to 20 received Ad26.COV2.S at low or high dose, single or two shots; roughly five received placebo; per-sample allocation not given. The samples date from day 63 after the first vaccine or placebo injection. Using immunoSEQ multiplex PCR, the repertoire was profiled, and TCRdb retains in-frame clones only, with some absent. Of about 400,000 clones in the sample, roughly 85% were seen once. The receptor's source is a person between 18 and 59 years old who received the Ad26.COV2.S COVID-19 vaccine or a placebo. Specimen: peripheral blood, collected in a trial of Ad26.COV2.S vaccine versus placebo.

The CDR3 nucleotides read TGTGCCAGCTCACCGCAGGGAGCAACTAATGAAAAACTGTTTTTT. Its translation: CASSPQGATNEKLFF. The rearrangement joins TRBV18 to TRBJ1-4; TRBD1 might be the D (5 bases). Per the germline V gene, CDR1 is KGHSH and CDR2 is LQKENI. The CDR3 contains 15 residues. Trimming took off 3 bases at V and 0 bases at J, with 8 bases between the two ends. Full variable domain (remainder filled in from reference TRBV18 and TRBJ1-4): NAGVMQNPRHLVRRRGQEARLRCSPMKGHSHVYWYRQLPEEGLKFMVYLQKENIIDESGMPKERFSAEFPKEGPSILRIQQVVRGDSAAYFCASSPQGATNEKLFFGSGTQLSVL.